Below, 3 T cell receptor beta chains from the same sample are listed, as sequenced in a study of T cell responses to AZD1222 COVID-19 vaccine. TCRdb keeps only in-frame clones here, not all; method: immunoSEQ multiplex PCR. Of approximately 82,000 clones detected, 90% to 95% appear once; the ten largest clones hold about 5%. Sequenced material: peripheral blood, taken on day 0 of AZD1222 vaccination. The receptors shown here come from an adult in good health.

The chain carries TRBV18 and TRBJ1-2; tentative D call: TRBD1 (5 bases). CDR3 size: 13 residues. V was clipped by 5 bases and J by 0 bases, with 7 bases between them. The germline V gene has CDR1 KGHSH and CDR2 LQKENI. The CDR3 nucleotides read TGTGCCAGCTCAGGGGGATCTAACTATGGCTACACCTTC. Protein sequence: CASSGGSNYGYTF.

This clone has just one count. The V and J genes are TRBV6-5 and TRBJ2-7, with D possibly being TRBD1 (5 bases). V was shortened by 0 bases and J by 2 bases, with 8 bases between the two germline ends. Germline CDR1 reads MNHEY; CDR2 reads SVGAGI. The CDR3 spans 14 residues. The CDR3: CASSYSAGTYEQYF. As DNA, the CDR3 is TGTGCCAGCAGTTACTCGGCAGGGACCTACGAGCAGTACTTC.

This chain joins TRBV16 and TRBJ2-5, with unresolved D. This CDR3 is 14 amino acids long. Between the trimmed V and J ends, which lost 1 base and 5 bases, there was a span of 11 bases. Germline loops: CDR1 KGHSY, CDR2 FQNENV. The CDR3 coding sequence is TGTGCCAGCAGCCAATTCCGAGGTAGGGAGACCCAGTACTTC. The encoded protein is CASSQFRGRETQYF. Together with reference TRBV16 and TRBJ2-5, the CDR3 gives the full variable domain: GEEVAQTPKHLVRGEGQKAKLYCAPIKGHSYVFWYQQVLKNEFKFLISFQNENVFDETGMPKERFSAKCLPNSPCSLEIQATKLEDSAVYFCASSQFRGRETQYFGPGTRLLVL.